This T cell receptor beta chain was documented in a study of blood T cells in healthy people across ages. Overall study: Researchers report that template switching captured about one barcoded beta molecule per two T cells.

Each donor's blood draw was ten milliliters of peripheral blood. The CDR3 has 11 amino acids. CDR1 is SQVTM, CDR2 ANQGSEA, per germline. Notes on the study in general: Using unsorted PBMCs precluded a conclusive naive versus antigen-experienced comparison. More naive CD4+ cells and higher diversity were found in long-lived than in aged donors.

With regard to this clonotype: Its antigen is unknown. A much more abundant neighbour one base away suggests this may be a read error.

The second PCR ran roughly 6 to 11 cycles with a sample-barcoded 5' primer and J-beta primers. TCRdb analysed the 5' RACE reads with MiXCR anew, one entry per CDR3 protein. The table includes around 1,900,000 distinct CDR3 sequences, 35% to 50% detected once. The sequence came from a human donor in good health. Specimen: blood. V and J are TRBV29-1 and TRBJ1-2; D gene uncertain. This CDR3 reads CGVTADGGYTF. The CDR3 coding sequence is TGCGGCGTTACCGCGGACGGAGGCTACACCTTC.